This TCR beta chain was captured in a study of T cell responses to AZD1222 COVID-19 vaccine (dated by TCRdb to the early 2020s). For the wider study: AZD1222 recipients given second doses at about 4 weeks or at about 12 weeks were pooled, since spike-specific TCR depth and breadth were not found to differ between the two schedules. Trial participants were enrolled by age into subgroups of 18-55, 56-69 and 70-plus years, and approximately 150, 30 and 60 TCR-sequenced participants, respectively, were included in these subgroups. A total of just over 230 trial participants underwent TCR sequencing, of whom more than 200 had received two doses of AZD1222 and roughly 26 had received two doses of the MenACWY control vaccine.

General findings and caveats noted by the study authors: In the small 56-69-year group, the increase in depth fell short of significance, most likely because of low power. Conclusions about previously exposed vaccinees are limited because only five to seven AZD1222 recipients were SARS-CoV-2 seropositive at baseline. Nearly half of unique spike-specific TCRs reportedly recognized epitopes outside regions mutated in the B.1.351 and B.1.1.7 variants. No day 14 peak-response samples were available, so repertoires were characterized only after the peak T cell response. After two AZD1222 doses, spike-specific TCR breadth and depth were significantly higher than at day 0 and than in MenACWY recipients. Participants were mostly white British, with more females than males. The authors suggested clonal diversity may have been underestimated. Vaccine-associated CD4 TCRs spanned the whole spike protein, with dominant responses in regions 160-218 and 743-854.

Sample time point, as interpreted from the label and publication: baseline before first vaccination. Vaccinee samples came from UK trials COV001 and COV002, including a single-blind randomized controlled phase 2/3 trial of AZD1222 (ChAdOx1 nCoV-19) in healthy adults. For TCRbeta chain sequencing, PBMC samples were collected from trial participants at day 0 and at day 28 after the second dose. For this clone: Its antigen specificity is not known. Per-base qualities were not stored, and no clone one base away is much larger.

Reading from cysteine to phenylalanine, the CDR3 counts 16 amino acids. The only DNA kept is the CDR3, 48 bases in frame from the first base. The V end gives up 6 bases and the J end 5 bases, leaving 11 bases in the junction not matched to a gene. For CDR1 and CDR2, the germline V gene lists MNHEY and SVGEGT. The CDR3 regions of human TCRbeta chains were analyzed by immunosequencing. The published analysis was carried out like this. Repertoire TCRs were checked for matches against a reference library of SARS-CoV-2-specific TCRs that had been generated using the MIRA antigen-specificity platform. Breadth meant the fraction of unique TCRs that were SARS-CoV-2-associated, whereas depth meant the fraction of total T cells that were SARS-CoV-2-associated. Using the MIRA data, each spike-specific TCR was assigned both to the spike region to which the TCR was reactive and to a CD4 or CD8 class. Log10-transformed breadth and depth values were compared by one-way ANOVA with Sidak's multiple comparisons tests. Held by TCRdb, this immuneACCESS table contains in-frame sequences only and omits some clones. Under half of the omission traces to an unresolved V gene where checked; the cause of the rest is unknown. The V and J calls and clone size were taken over from that table, and D and trimming were inferred from the DNA. The sample table shows some 120,000 clones, and 80% to 90% are seen once. The biggest ten clones account for about 1.5% of the sample.

The clonotype originates from an adult in good health. The V and J genes are TRBV6-2 or TRBV6-3 and TRBJ1-2; 11 middle bases align to TRBD1. Sequenced material: peripheral blood, taken on day 0 of AZD1222 vaccination. The CDR3 protein: CASSRDRGTVRYGYTF. The nucleotide sequence is given as TGTGCCAGCAGCCGGGACAGGGGGACTGTTCGGTATGGCTACACCTTC.